The text below deals with one T cell receptor (beta chain). Antigen specificity is unknown. The data were obtained in a study of T-cell memory formation after mild COVID-19. Broader study findings: CD4/CD8 balance held among clones contracting day 15 to 85, and later expanders leaned CD4+.

V lost 0 bases and J 4 bases, leaving 12 bases between the germline ends. The CDR3 extends over 15 amino acids. The germline V gene encodes CDR1 LNHNV and CDR2 YYDKDF (reference sequence). TCRdb reprocessed the 5' RACE reads via MiXCR and lists one record per CDR3 protein. Here the sample spans about half a million distinct CDR3 sequences, roughly 18% being singletons. Sequenced material: PBMCs or a T cell subset sorted from them (not recorded which). This TCR was sampled from an adult woman who had mild COVID-19 (a few samples of this study predate the infection). Cell type and time point are not known. The V call is TRBV15, the J call TRBJ1-2; D uncertain. As DNA, the CDR3 is TGTGCCACCAGCAGAGACTTAGGTTCCACCTATGGCTACACCTTC. Translating it yields CATSRDLGSTYGYTF.